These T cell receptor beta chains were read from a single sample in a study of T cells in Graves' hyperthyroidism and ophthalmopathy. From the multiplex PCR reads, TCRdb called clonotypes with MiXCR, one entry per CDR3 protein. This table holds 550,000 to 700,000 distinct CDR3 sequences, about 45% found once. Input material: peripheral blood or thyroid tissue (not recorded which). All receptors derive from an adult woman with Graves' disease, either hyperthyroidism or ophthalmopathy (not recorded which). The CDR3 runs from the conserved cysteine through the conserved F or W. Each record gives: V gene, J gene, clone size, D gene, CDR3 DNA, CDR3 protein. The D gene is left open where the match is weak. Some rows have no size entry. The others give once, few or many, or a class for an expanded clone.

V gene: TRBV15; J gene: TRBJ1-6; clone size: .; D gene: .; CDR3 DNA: TGTGCCACCGAAGTTGGGGAGGACCAGTCACCCCTCCACTTT; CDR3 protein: CATEVGEDQSPLHF
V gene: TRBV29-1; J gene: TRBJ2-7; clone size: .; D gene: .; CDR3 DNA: TGCAGCGTTGAAAACGGGCTGTATTCGCCGACCGAGCAGTACTTC; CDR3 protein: CSVENGLYSPTEQYF
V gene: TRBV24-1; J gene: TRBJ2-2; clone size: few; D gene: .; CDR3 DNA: TGTGCCACCAGTGAGGAGGGAACCGGGGAGCTGTTTTTT; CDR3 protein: CATSEEGTGELFF
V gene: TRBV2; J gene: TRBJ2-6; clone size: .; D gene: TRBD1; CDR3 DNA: TGTGCCAGCAACGTGCAGGGGGCAGGGGCCAACGTCCTGACTTTC; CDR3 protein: CASNVQGAGANVLTF
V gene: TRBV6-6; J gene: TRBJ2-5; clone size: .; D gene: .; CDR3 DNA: TGTGCCAGCAGCAATAGCCCTGGAACTACCGGGACCCAGTACTTC; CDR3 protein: CASSNSPGTTGTQYF
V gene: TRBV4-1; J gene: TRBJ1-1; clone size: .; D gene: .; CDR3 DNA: TGCGCCAGCAGCCAAGGGGGGGGTCCCCCTGAAGCTTTCTTT; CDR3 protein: CASSQGGGPPEAFF
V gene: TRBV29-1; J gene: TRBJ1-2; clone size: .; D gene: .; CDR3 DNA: TGCAGCGTAGGAGGAACTAACTATGGCTACACCTTC; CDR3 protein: CSVGGTNYGYTF
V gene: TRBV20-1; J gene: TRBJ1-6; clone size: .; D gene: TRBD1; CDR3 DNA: TGCAGTGCCGGACAGGGAAATAATTCACCCCTCCACTTT; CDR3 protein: CSAGQGNNSPLHF
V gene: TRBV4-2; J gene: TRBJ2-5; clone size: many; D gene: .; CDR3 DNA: TGTGCCAGCAGCCAAGATGAGCCAGGAGGAGAGACCCAGTACTTC; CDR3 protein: CASSQDEPGGETQYF
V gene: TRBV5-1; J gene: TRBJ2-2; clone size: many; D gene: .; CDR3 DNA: TGCGCCAGCAGCTTGATATCCCCCGGGGAGCTGTTTTTT; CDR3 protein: CASSLISPGELFF
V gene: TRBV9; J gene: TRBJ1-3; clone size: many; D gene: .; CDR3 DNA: TGTGCCAGCAGCGTACAGCCTGGAAACACCATATATTTT; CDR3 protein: CASSVQPGNTIYF
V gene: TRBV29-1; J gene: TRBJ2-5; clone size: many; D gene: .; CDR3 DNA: TGCAGCGCCGGGGACCGAAGGGAGACCCAGTACTTC; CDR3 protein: CSAGDRRETQYF
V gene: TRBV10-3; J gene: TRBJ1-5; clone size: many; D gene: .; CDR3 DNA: TGTGCCATCAGTGAGGGCAGCAATCAGCCCCAGCATTTT; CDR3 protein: CAISEGSNQPQHF
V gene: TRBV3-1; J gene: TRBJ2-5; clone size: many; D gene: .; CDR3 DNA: TGTGCCAGCAGCAACCTAGGGCAAGAGACCCAGTACTTC; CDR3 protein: CASSNLGQETQYF
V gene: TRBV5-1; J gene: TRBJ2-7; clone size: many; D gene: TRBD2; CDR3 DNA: TGCGCCAGCAGCTTTCTCGCGGGAGCCGCCTACGAGCAGTACTTC; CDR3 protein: CASSFLAGAAYEQYF
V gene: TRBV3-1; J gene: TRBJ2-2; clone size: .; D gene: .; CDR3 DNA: TGTGCCAGCAGCCAGGTAGCGGCGTCCTCCACCGGGGAGCTGTTTTTT; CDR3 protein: CASSQVAASSTGELFF
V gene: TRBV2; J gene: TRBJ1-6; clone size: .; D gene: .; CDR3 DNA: TGTGCCAGCAGTGCCTGGGGGGGGGATTCACCCCTCCACTTT; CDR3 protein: CASSAWGGDSPLHF
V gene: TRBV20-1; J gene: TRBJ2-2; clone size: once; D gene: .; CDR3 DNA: TGCAGTGCTTACGTAGGGACCAACGGGGAGCTGTTTTTT; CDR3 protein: CSAYVGTNGELFF
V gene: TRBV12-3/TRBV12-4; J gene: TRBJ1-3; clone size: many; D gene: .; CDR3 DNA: TGTGCCAGCAGTCCTCCTCGCGTAGAGCCCAGCACCATATATTTT; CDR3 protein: CASSPPRVEPSTIYF
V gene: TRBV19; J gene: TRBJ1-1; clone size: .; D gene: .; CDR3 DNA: TGTGCCAGTAGTAGCGACAGTAGAACTGAAGCTTTCTTT; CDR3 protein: CASSSDSRTEAFF
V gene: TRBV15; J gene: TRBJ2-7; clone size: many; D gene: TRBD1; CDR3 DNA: TGTGCCACCAGCAGAGAACAGGGGGCCTCCTACGAGCAGTACTTC; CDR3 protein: CATSREQGASYEQYF
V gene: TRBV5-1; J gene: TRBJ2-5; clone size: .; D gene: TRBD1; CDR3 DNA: TGCGCCAGCAGCTCCGGGACAGGGACTATTGAGACCCAGTACTTC; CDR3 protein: CASSSGTGTIETQYF